What follows are 3 T cell receptor beta chains derived from one specimen sequenced in a study of cytomegalovirus exposure and HLA in healthy donors. The PCR used 60 Vbeta and 13 Jbeta primers. The table came from immunoSEQ multiplex PCR; TCRdb's copy has only in-frame clones and leaves some out. This repertoire shows approximately 110,000 clones, about three quarters found once; its top ten account for about 8.2%. Material for sequencing was PBMCs. The receptors originated from a woman in her 40s in good health and CMV-seropositive.

The CDR3 coding sequence is TGTGCCAGCAGCTTCCGTATCCCTCCCTACGAGCAGTACTTC. This codes for CASSFRIPPYEQYF. The chain has TRBV7-6 and TRBJ2-7; D uncertain. The CDR3 covers 14 residues. Germline-derived CDR1 and CDR2 are SGHVS and FNYEAQ. V lost 3 bases to trimming and J lost 2 bases, with 11 bases between them.

The chain recombines TRBV5-4 with TRBJ1-6; 9 positions agree with TRBD1. CDR1 and CDR2 (germline): SGHNT, YYREEE (reference sequence). The CDR3 consists of 16 residues. V dropped 3 bases and J dropped 5; count of bases not matched to a gene: 6. DNA of the CDR3: TGTGCCAGCAGCTCCCGGACAGGGGACCATAATTCACCCCTCCACTTT. Its protein is CASSSRTGDHNSPLHF.

The CDR3 DNA sequence: TGCGCCAGCAGCCACGGACTAGCGGTACAAGAGACCCAGTACTTC. Protein product: CASSHGLAVQETQYF. The rearrangement joins TRBV4-1 to TRBJ2-5, with 10 bases lining up with TRBD2. Germline CDR1 is MGHRA and CDR2 is YSYEKL. The CDR3 loop spans 15 amino acids. Trimming removed 3 bases from V and 2 bases from J; junction bases left unmatched: 3.